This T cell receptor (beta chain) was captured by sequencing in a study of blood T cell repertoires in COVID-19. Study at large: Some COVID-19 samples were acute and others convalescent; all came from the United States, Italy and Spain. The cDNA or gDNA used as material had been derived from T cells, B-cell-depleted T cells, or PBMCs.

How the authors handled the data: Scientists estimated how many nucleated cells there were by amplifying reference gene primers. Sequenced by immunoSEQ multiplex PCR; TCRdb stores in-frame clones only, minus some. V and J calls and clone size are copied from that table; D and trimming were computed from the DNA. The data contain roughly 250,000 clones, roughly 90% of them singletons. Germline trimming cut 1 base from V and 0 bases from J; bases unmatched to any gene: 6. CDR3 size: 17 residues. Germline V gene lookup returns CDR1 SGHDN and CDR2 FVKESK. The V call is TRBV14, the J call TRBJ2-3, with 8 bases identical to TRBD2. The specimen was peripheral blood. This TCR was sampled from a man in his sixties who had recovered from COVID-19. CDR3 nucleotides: TGTGCCAGCAGCCAAGTTGCCGGGGGGGGCAGCACAGATACGCAGTATTTT. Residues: CASSQVAGGGSTDTQYF.